This T cell receptor (beta chain) was sequenced in a study of blood T cell repertoires in COVID-19. At the level of the study: Collection of acute and convalescent COVID-19 samples took place in the United States, Italy and Spain.

Generated by immunoSEQ multiplex PCR, the TCRdb table keeps only in-frame clones and is missing some. The sample includes under 200,000 clones, 80% of them seen just once. V was shortened by 7 bases and J by 1 base, with 14 bases between the two germline ends. Germline values: CDR1 MNHEY, CDR2 SVGAGI. The CDR3 contains 14 residues. The chain couples TRBV6-5 to TRBJ2-7; D is undetermined. The sample taken for sequencing was PBMCs or T cells enriched from blood (not recorded which). The sequence was obtained from a woman in her fifties or sixties who had recovered from COVID-19. The CDR3 loop is CASTQRRGSYEQYF. Here the CDR3 DNA reads TGTGCCAGCACCCAAAGGAGAGGTTCCTACGAGCAGTACTTC.